This T cell receptor beta chain was recorded in a study of radiation and T cells in renal cell carcinoma. Study-wide results and limits: In blood, top tumor clones expanded by 2 weeks, shrinking by 4.

Measured with immunoSEQ multiplex PCR; TCRdb has only the in-frame clones, and not every one. In the table there are roughly 130,000 clones, 70% to 90% of which are singletons. Time point of the sample: blood 2 weeks post-SBRT. Described treatment: 15 Gy SBRT to primary tumor, nephrectomy 4 weeks later. To note about this clone: Antigen specificity is unknown.

Trimming removed 7 bases from V and 6 bases from J, with 16 bases in between. The CDR3 contains 15 residues. CDR1 is SNHLY and CDR2 is FYNNEI in the germline V gene. The sample was blood, taken from a patient whose treatment included radiotherapy and nephrectomy. The sequence was collected from a woman aged 55-70 years with renal cell carcinoma. V is TRBV2 and J is TRBJ1-6; tentative D call: TRBD1 (6 bases). The CDR3 DNA follows: TGTGCCAGCACCTATGGGGGGCGGGCTAATTCACCCCTCCACTTT. Amino acid sequence: CASTYGGRANSPLHF. Based on the CDR3 plus reference TRBV2 and TRBJ1-6, the full variable domain is EPEVTQTPSHQVTQMGQEVILRCVPISNHLYFYWYRQILGQKVEFLVSFYNNEISEKSEIFDDQFSVERPDGSNFTLKIRSTKLEDSAMYFCASTYGGRANSPLHFGNGTRLTVT.